This T cell receptor beta chain was captured by sequencing in a study of cytomegalovirus exposure and HLA in healthy donors. Study-level background: It was reported in a later analysis that the same platform had been used for the 110 or so validation repertoires as for the roughly 650 first-cohort repertoires. General observations from the study: The study found most TCR sequences rare, yet found some public TCRs in many donors. Some TCR beta chains (roughly 160 of them) were listed as cytomegalovirus-associated. Reportedly, cytomegalovirus status was diagnosed with high sensitivity and specificity.

V lost 6 bases to trimming and J lost 5 bases; unmatched junction nucleotides: 8. Per germline, CDR1 MNHEY and CDR2 SMNVEV (reference sequence). The CDR3 has 14 amino acids. Clones were sequenced by immunoSEQ multiplex PCR, and TCRdb holds only the in-frame ones, with some missing. There are some 170,000 clones in the sample; approximately 86% occur only once, and approximately 2.6% lies in the top ten. Comment on this clone: No antigen is known for it.

This TCR derives from a man younger than 35 in good health and CMV-seropositive. The V and J genes are TRBV27 and TRBJ2-5; 8 bases are shared with TRBD2. The specimen was PBMCs. The CDR3: CASSNGRGRETQYF. CDR3 nucleotides: TGTGCCAGCAGCAACGGGAGGGGTCGGGAGACCCAGTACTTC.